This T cell receptor beta chain was sequenced for a study of cytomegalovirus exposure and HLA in healthy donors. Across the study: Among 350 to 500 genotyped donors, roughly 81% fell in the Caucasian-associated ancestry cluster. General study results and limits: Within an earlier analysis, most TCR beta V segments proved productive either about 90% or about 30% of the time. Confirmation was obtained in vitro that a few CMV-associated chains are specific for CMV antigens.

The germline V and J ends were trimmed by 2 bases and 8 bases, with 9 bases remaining between them. Germline V lookup: CDR1 SGHAT, CDR2 FQNNGV. The CDR3 is made up of 12 amino acids. PCR used 60 Vbeta primers and 13 Jbeta primers. Sequencing used immunoSEQ multiplex PCR; TCRdb keeps in-frame clones, though not all of them. The repertoire consists of about 140,000 clones, with 73% occurring once and the leading ten covering 1.3%. On this clone: Antigen unknown.

The sample was PBMCs. The clonotype originates from a woman aged 40 to 55 in good health and CMV-seronegative. The chain couples TRBV11-2 to TRBJ1-1, with D possibly being TRBD1 (6 bases). The CDR3 DNA reads as TGTGCCAGCAGCTTACGTACAGGGGAAGCTTTCTTT. Protein: CASSLRTGEAFF. Variable domain in full (rest from reference TRBV11-2 and TRBJ1-1): EAGVAQSPRYKIIEKRQSVAFWCNPISGHATLYWYQQILGQGPKLLIQFQNNGVVDDSQLPKDRFSAERLKGVDSTLKIQPAKLEDSAVYLCASSLRTGEAFFGQGTRLTVV.